Below are 32 T cell receptor beta chains sequenced from a single sample in a study of blood T cell repertoires in COVID-19. The method was immunoSEQ multiplex PCR; TCRdb's version includes in-frame clones alone and lacks a portion of them. The repertoire holds about 260,000 clones, over 80% seen once, with 0.87% in the top ten. The sample comprised PBMCs or T cells enriched from blood (not recorded which). Receptors originate from a man aged 50 or older who had been exposed to COVID-19.

The DNA for the CDR3 is TGTGCCAGCAGCTTAGCGGGGTCTCCGGAGACCCAGTACTTC. It translates to CASSLAGSPETQYF. The chain carries TRBV11-2 and TRBJ2-5; D perhaps matches TRBD2 (5 bases). This CDR3 is built from 14 residues. Between the trimmed V and J ends, which lost 1 base and 5 bases, there was a span of 11 bases. Germline-derived CDR1 and CDR2 are SGHAT and FQNNGV.

Only a few counts were recorded for this clone. The chain links TRBV27 to TRBJ1-2, with D unresolved. The CDR3 has 13 residues. V was cut by 1 base and J by 7 bases, with 10 bases left in between. Germline assignment: CDR1 MNHEY and CDR2 SMNVEV (reference sequence). The CDR3 region is CASSLWAGAGYTF. The CDR3 bases are TGTGCCAGCAGTTTATGGGCAGGCGCTGGCTACACCTTC.

The chain is built from TRBV5-1 and TRBJ2-3, with unresolved D. The CDR3 has 14 amino acids. Trimming cost V 3 bases and J 2 bases, with 10 bases left between them. Germline CDR1 is SGHRS and CDR2 is YFSETQ. CDR3 sequence (DNA): TGCGCCAGCAGCTCTTTACAGTTCACAGATACGCAGTATTTT. It is translated as CASSSLQFTDTQYF.

The V and J genes are TRBV2 and TRBJ1-5, with D possibly matching TRBD1 (5 bases). The CDR3 has 15 residues. CDR1 SNHLY and CDR2 FYNNEI come from the germline V gene. Trimming shortened V by 1 base and J by 5 bases, and 12 bases separated the two germline ends. This chain's CDR3 is CASSEDSGGDQPQHF. In DNA form, the CDR3 reads TGTGCCAGCAGTGAAGATTCCGGGGGGGATCAGCCCCAGCATTTT. The whole variable domain, remainder taken from reference TRBV2 and TRBJ1-5, is EPEVTQTPSHQVTQMGQEVILRCVPISNHLYFYWYRQILGQKVEFLVSFYNNEISEKSEIFDDQFSVERPDGSNFTLKIRSTKLEDSAMYFCASSEDSGGDQPQHFGDGTRLSIL.

V is TRBV24-1 and J is TRBJ1-1; D might be TRBD1 (6 bases). Trimming stripped 3 bases from V and 7 bases from J, with 14 bases between. The germline V gene has CDR1 KGHDR and CDR2 SFDVKD. The CDR3 consists of 14 residues. DNA of the CDR3: TGTGCCACCAGTGATCCAGGGGACGGCCGTGAAGCTTTCTTT. Translating gives CATSDPGDGREAFF.

The chain carries TRBV5-4 and TRBJ1-4, with 8 bases lining up with TRBD1. With 1 base clipped from V and 5 bases from J, the junction kept 4 bases outside the gene matches. The CDR3 runs to 15 residues. The germline gives CDR1 SGHNT, CDR2 YYREEE (reference sequence). CDR3 DNA sequence: TGTGCCAGCAGCTTGATGACAGGGGCCAATGAAAAACTGTTTTTT. Residues: CASSLMTGANEKLFF.

The CDR3 nucleotides are TGTGCCACCAACTCCGGGACAGGAAACAATGAGCAGTTCTTC. Translation gives CATNSGTGNNEQFF. This chain joins TRBV24-1 and TRBJ2-1, with 8 bases identical to TRBD1. The germline V gene has CDR1 KGHDR and CDR2 SFDVKD. V dropped 8 bases and J dropped 5; count of bases not matched to a gene: 7. The CDR3 sequence is 14 residues long.

The chain employs TRBV12-3 or TRBV12-4 and TRBJ2-7, with D perhaps TRBD2 (5 bases). The CDR3 extends over 11 amino acids. The V gene lost 4 bases and the J gene lost 6 bases, with 7 bases spanning the gap. CDR3 DNA: TGTGCCAGCAGTTCCGAGGGCGAGCAGTACTTC. Protein product: CASSSEGEQYF.

There are a few counts of this clone. The rearrangement joins TRBV2 to TRBJ1-1; a weak D match, TRBD1 (6 bases). V was trimmed by 6 bases and J by 8 bases, leaving 22 bases between them. This CDR3 has 15 amino acids. Germline CDR1 SNHLY, CDR2 FYNNEI. CDR3 sequence: CASRDLRQGSTEAFF. CDR3 coding DNA: TGTGCCAGCAGAGACCTCAGGCAGGGGAGCACCGAAGCTTTCTTT.

The V gene is TRBV3-1 (or the pseudogene TRBV3-2), the J gene TRBJ1-5; D is possibly TRBD1 (6 bases). V was trimmed by 1 base and J by 0 bases, leaving 13 bases between them. The CDR3 sequence is 17 residues long. CDR1 and CDR2 (germline): LGHDT, YNNKEL (reference sequence). CDR3 DNA: TGTGCCAGCAGCCAAGCGTCTGGGGGCTATAGCAATCAGCCCCAGCATTTT. Translated, it gives CASSQASGGYSNQPQHF.

This chain connects TRBV19 to TRBJ1-5; 7 positions match TRBD1. J gave up 3 bases and V 5 bases, and 16 bases lay outside the gene matches. Germline values: CDR1 LNHDA, CDR2 SQIVND (reference sequence). The CDR3 has 18 residues. The CDR3 here is CASSSDRLQLGSNQPQHF. CDR3 nucleotide sequence: TGTGCCAGTAGTTCGGACAGGCTCCAGCTGGGGTCCAATCAGCCCCAGCATTTT.

V and J are TRBV10-3 and TRBJ2-7; 7 bases are a match to TRBD2. Looked up from germline, CDR1 is ENHRY and CDR2 is SYGVKD. This CDR3 spans 13 amino acids. V dropped 7 bases and J dropped 7; count of bases not matched to a gene: 10. CDR3 nucleotide sequence: TGTGCCATCACTCTAACGGGGGGAGAGGAGCAGTACTTC. Translating it yields CAITLTGGEEQYF.

The gene calls are TRBV29-1 and TRBJ2-2, with 8 positions matching TRBD1. The V gene's germline CDR1 is SQVTM and CDR2 ANQGSEA. Unmatched junction bases numbered 1, after V lost 3 bases and J lost 1 base. This CDR3 is 14 amino acids long. CDR3 DNA: TGCAGCGTTGACGGACAGGGGAACACCGGGGAGCTGTTTTTT. Translating gives CSVDGQGNTGELFF.

The chain combines TRBV5-1 with TRBJ1-2; 9 bases line up with TRBD1. Unmatched junction bases numbered 14, after V lost 1 base and J lost 4 bases. Germline CDR1 is SGHRS and CDR2 is YFSETQ. The CDR3 has 18 amino acids. CDR3 loop: CASSLSIPTGTGLYGYTF. CDR3 nucleotides: TGCGCCAGCAGCTTGAGTATTCCCACTGGGACAGGGCTCTATGGCTACACCTTC.

This chain joins TRBV9 and TRBJ2-3, with a weak D call TRBD2 (6 bases). This CDR3 comprises 14 residues. The ends were cut back, 3 bases at V and 5 bases at J, with 13 bases in the middle. CDR1 and CDR2 (germline): SGDLS, YYNGEE. CDR3 DNA sequence: TGTGCCAGCAGCGCCGTCCCCGGGGGAGATACGCAGTATTTT. Its translation is CASSAVPGGDTQYF.

This chain joins TRBV28 and TRBJ1-5, with 8 bases fitting TRBD1. Germline CDR1 reads MDHEN; CDR2 reads SYDVKM. The CDR3 is 17 residues long. Trimming at V came to 2 bases and at J to 5 bases, leaving 11 bases not matched to a gene. The DNA for the CDR3 is TGTGCCAGCAGTTTACTCCAGGGGCAGGGGGCTGATCAGCCCCAGCATTTT. Translated: CASSLLQGQGADQPQHF.

The rearrangement uses TRBV3-1 (or the pseudogene TRBV3-2) and TRBJ2-1; tentatively, D is TRBD2 (6 bases). In germline, CDR1 is LGHDT, CDR2 YNNKEL (reference sequence). Deletions cut 4 bases from V and 3 bases from J, with 16 bases between. The CDR3 length is 16 residues. The CDR3 loop reads CASSPLSAGHYNEQFF. In DNA form, the CDR3 reads TGTGCCAGCAGCCCGCTCTCAGCGGGCCACTACAATGAGCAGTTCTTC.

This chain joins TRBV4-2 and TRBJ2-5; 7 bases map to TRBD2. The CDR3 covers 18 residues. CDR1 is LGHNA, CDR2 YNFKEQ, per germline. J was trimmed by 1 base and V by 1 base; bases with no gene match: 12. CDR3 amino acids: CASSQGAIHRGGQETQYF. CDR3 nucleotides: TGTGCCAGCAGCCAAGGCGCGATCCACCGCGGGGGCCAAGAGACCCAGTACTTC.

The rearrangement joins TRBV19 to TRBJ2-1; 13 bases agree with TRBD2. This CDR3 spans 16 amino acids. From germline, CDR1 is LNHDA and CDR2 SQIVND (reference sequence). The V and J ends lost 5 bases and 5 bases, in that order; junction bases with no gene match: 6. CDR3 sequence reads: CASSSRTSGRNNEQFF. CDR3 nucleotide sequence: TGTGCCAGTAGTTCTCGGACTAGCGGGAGAAACAATGAGCAGTTCTTC.

On this clone itself: Other nucleotide sequences in the sample specify the same CDR3. This sequence joins TRBV18 and TRBJ1-1; no clear D. The CDR3 sequence is 13 residues long. Germline V lookup: CDR1 KGHSH, CDR2 LQKENI. The V gene lost 5 bases and the J gene lost 0 bases, with 7 bases spanning the gap. The DNA for the CDR3 is TGTGCCAGCTCAACAGACATGAACACTGAAGCTTTCTTT. Its protein is CASSTDMNTEAFF.

The chain recombines TRBV5-1 with TRBJ2-7; a possible D gene is TRBD1 (6 bases). The germline V and J ends were trimmed by 4 bases and 2 bases, with 13 bases remaining between them. The CDR3 length is 14 residues. Germline lookup yields CDR1 SGHRS and CDR2 YFSETQ. CDR3 residues: CASSLTGRPYEQYF. DNA of the CDR3: TGCGCCAGCAGCCTTACAGGGCGCCCCTACGAGCAGTACTTC.

This clone was observed a handful of times. This chain connects TRBV19 to TRBJ1-1; perhaps TRBD1 as D (6 bases). Germline values: CDR1 LNHDA, CDR2 SQIVND (reference sequence). Trimming removed 5 bases from V and 3 bases from J, with 10 bases in between. This CDR3 contains 13 residues. The CDR3 DNA reads as TGTGCCAGTAGTCCGGGACAATACACTGAAGCTTTCTTT. This codes for CASSPGQYTEAFF.

V and J are TRBV7-3 and TRBJ1-6; weak D call: TRBD1 (6 bases). Germline-derived CDR1 and CDR2 are SGHTA and FQGTGA. This CDR3 has 12 residues. Trimming left V 6 bases short and J 7 bases short, with 7 bases between. The CDR3 DNA follows: TGTGCCAGCAGTACAGGGAATTCACCCCTCCACTTT. Translating it yields CASSTGNSPLHF.

The chain joins TRBV11-3 to TRBJ2-3; 7 positions match TRBD1. Trimming cost V 5 bases and J 4 bases; bases outside gene matches: 6. Germline values: CDR1 SGHNT, CDR2 YENEEA. CDR3 length: 14 residues. CDR3 amino acids: CASSVHRGSDTQYF. The CDR3 DNA reads as TGTGCCAGCAGCGTACACAGGGGTTCAGATACGCAGTATTTT.

This chain uses TRBV19 with TRBJ1-2, with 8 nucleotides matching TRBD1. V lost 5 bases to trimming and J lost 5 bases; unmatched junction nucleotides: 7. The CDR3 loop spans 14 amino acids. Germline CDR1 and CDR2: LNHDA and SQIVND (reference sequence). The CDR3 loop reads CASSLRQGYYGYTF. The CDR3 DNA is TGTGCCAGTAGTCTACGACAGGGGTATTATGGCTACACCTTC.

This rearrangement joins TRBV7-3 to TRBJ1-1; TRBD1 matches at 7 bases. This CDR3 is built from 15 residues. Germline trimming cut 6 bases from V and 8 bases from J; bases unmatched to any gene: 15. Per the germline V gene, CDR1 is SGHTA and CDR2 is FQGTGA. CDR3 DNA sequence: TGTGCCAGCAGGGAACAGGGGCGTGAGCCGGGAGAAGCTTTCTTT. Amino acid sequence: CASREQGREPGEAFF.

This chain links TRBV5-1 with TRBJ1-1; TRBD1 might be the D (5 bases). Germline assignment: CDR1 SGHRS and CDR2 YFSETQ. This CDR3 has 15 residues. The V end lost 0 bases, the J end lost 1 base, and 10 bases lay between the germline ends. CDR3 region: CASSLEVRANTEAFF. CDR3 nucleotide sequence: TGCGCCAGCAGCTTGGAGGTCAGGGCGAACACTGAAGCTTTCTTT.

This clone was counted once. The chain links TRBV28 to TRBJ2-7, with TRBD2 identical over 10 bases. Losses at the gene ends were 8 bases for V and 3 bases for J; bases not matched to a gene: 13. The CDR3 extends over 16 amino acids. Germline values: CDR1 MDHEN, CDR2 SYDVKM. This CDR3 reads CASFARTSGKSYEQYV. The CDR3 nucleotides are TGTGCCAGCTTCGCCCGGACTAGCGGTAAAAGCTACGAGCAGTACGTC.

This clone was recorded a few times. The V call is TRBV5-5, the J call TRBJ1-2, with D possibly TRBD1 on 5 matching bases. Germline CDR1 is SGHKS and CDR2 is YYEKEE (reference sequence). V was shortened by 0 bases and J by 7 bases, with 16 bases between the two germline ends. This CDR3 comprises 15 residues. The CDR3 DNA reads as TGTGCCAGCAGCTTGGGACTGGCTATTCAGGGTGGCTACACCTTC. Its translation: CASSLGLAIQGGYTF. The full variable domain, rest sourced from reference TRBV5-5 and TRBJ1-2, is DAGVTQSPTHLIKTRGQQVTLRCSPISGHKSVSWYQQVLGQGPQFIFQYYEKEERGRGNFPDRFSARQFPNYSSELNVNALLLGDSALYLCASSLGLAIQGGYTFGSGTRLTVV.

On this clone itself: The same CDR3 is also encoded by other DNA sequences in this sample. CDR3 residues: CASSILGNTIYF. CDR3 in DNA: TGTGCCAGTAGTATACTGGGAAACACCATATATTTT. The chain combines TRBV19 with TRBJ1-3; D remains ambiguous. The CDR3 contains 12 residues. V was shortened by 2 bases and J by 4 bases, with 3 bases between the two germline ends. The germline CDR1 and CDR2 sequences are LNHDA and SQIVND (reference sequence).

CDR3 sequence (DNA): TGTGCCACCAGCAGAAAAGTGCGGCTCCTCACAGATACGCAGTATTTT. Translating gives CATSRKVRLLTDTQYF. The chain uses TRBV15 and TRBJ2-3; D call uncertain. Trimming left V 2 bases short and J 2 bases short, with 14 bases between. Looked up from germline, CDR1 is LNHNV and CDR2 is YYDKDF (reference sequence). The CDR3 sequence is 16 residues long.

Details on this clone: A read error is possible here, since a much larger clone lies one base away. The V call is TRBV10-3, the J call TRBJ2-5, with TRBD2 identical over 9 bases. This CDR3 is 15 amino acids long. Germline-derived CDR1 and CDR2 are ENHRY and SYGVKD. Trimming took 4 bases from V and 2 from J; bases not matched to a gene: 5. The CDR3 loop reads CAISAGAGGQETQYF. The CDR3 DNA is TGTGCCATCAGTGCGGGGGCGGGGGGGCAAGAGACCCAGTACTTC.